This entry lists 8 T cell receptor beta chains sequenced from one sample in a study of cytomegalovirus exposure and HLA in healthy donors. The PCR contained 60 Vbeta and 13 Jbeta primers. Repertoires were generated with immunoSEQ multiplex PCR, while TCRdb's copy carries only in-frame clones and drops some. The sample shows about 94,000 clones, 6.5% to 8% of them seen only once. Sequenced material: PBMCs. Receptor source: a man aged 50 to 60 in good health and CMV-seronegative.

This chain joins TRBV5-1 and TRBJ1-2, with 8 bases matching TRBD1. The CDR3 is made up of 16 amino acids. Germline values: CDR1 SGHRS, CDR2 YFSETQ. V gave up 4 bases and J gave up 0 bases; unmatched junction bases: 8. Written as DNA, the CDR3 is TGCGCCAGCAGCCTTCGATCGACAGGGGCTAACTATGGCTACACCTTC. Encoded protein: CASSLRSTGANYGYTF.

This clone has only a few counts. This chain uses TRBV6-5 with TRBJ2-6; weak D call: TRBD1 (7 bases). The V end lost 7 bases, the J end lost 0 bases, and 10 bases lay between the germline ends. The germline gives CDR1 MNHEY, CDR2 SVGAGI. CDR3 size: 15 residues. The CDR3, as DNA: TGTGCCAGCAACAGGGGAGGCTCTGGGGCCAACGTCCTGACTTTC. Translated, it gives CASNRGGSGANVLTF.

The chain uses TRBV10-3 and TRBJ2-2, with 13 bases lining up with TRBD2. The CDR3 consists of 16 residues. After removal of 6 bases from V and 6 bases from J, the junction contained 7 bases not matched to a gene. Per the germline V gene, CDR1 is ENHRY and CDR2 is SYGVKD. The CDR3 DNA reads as TGTGCCATCAGACATGGACTAGCGGGAGTGGCCGGGGAGCTGTTTTTT. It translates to CAIRHGLAGVAGELFF.

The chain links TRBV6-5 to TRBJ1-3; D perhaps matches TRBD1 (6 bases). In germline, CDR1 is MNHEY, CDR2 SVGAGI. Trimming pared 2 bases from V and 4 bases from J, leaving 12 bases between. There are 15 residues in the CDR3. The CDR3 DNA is TGTGCCAGCAGTTACCAGGGGCGCGCGGGAAACACCATATATTTT. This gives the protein CASSYQGRAGNTIYF.

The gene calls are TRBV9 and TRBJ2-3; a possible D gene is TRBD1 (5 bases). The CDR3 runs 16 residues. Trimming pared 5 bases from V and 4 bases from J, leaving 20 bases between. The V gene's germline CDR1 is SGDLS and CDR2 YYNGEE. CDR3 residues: CASSPGRAPLSDTQYF. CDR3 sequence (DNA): TGTGCCAGCAGTCCGGGCAGGGCTCCTCTGTCAGATACGCAGTATTTT.

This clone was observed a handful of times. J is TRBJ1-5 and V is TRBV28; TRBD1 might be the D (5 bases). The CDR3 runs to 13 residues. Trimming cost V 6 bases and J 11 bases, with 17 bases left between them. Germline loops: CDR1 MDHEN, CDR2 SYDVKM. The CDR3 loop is CASRTQGVMAQHF. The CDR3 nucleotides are TGTGCCAGCAGAACCCAAGGGGTTATGGCCCAGCATTTT.

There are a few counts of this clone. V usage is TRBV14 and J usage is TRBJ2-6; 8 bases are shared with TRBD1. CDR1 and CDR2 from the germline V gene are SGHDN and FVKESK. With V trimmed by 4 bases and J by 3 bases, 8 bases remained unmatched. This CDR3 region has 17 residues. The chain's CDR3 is CASSPVRGLGGANVLTF. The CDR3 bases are TGTGCCAGCAGCCCCGTCAGGGGGCTAGGTGGGGCCAACGTCCTGACTTTC.

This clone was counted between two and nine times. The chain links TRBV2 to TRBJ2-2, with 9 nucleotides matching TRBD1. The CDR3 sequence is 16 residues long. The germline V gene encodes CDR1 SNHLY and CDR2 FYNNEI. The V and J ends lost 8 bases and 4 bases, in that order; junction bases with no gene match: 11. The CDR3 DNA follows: TGTGCCAGCCCGAAACAGGGGGCGCCTTCCACCGGGGAGCTGTTTTTT. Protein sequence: CASPKQGAPSTGELFF.